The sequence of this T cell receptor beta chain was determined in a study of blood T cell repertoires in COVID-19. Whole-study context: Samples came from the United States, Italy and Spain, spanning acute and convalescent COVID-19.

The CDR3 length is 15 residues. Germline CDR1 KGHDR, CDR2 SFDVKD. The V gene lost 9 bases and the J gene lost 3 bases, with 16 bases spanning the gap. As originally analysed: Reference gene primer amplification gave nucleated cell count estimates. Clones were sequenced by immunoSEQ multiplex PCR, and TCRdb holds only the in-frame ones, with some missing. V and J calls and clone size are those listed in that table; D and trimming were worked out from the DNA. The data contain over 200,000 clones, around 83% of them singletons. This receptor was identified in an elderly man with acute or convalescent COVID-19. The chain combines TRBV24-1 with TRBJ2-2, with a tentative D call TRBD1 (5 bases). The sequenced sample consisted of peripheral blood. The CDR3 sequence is CATQARDEYTGELFF. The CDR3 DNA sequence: TGTGCCACCCAGGCCAGGGATGAGTACACCGGGGAGCTGTTTTTT.